A single sample gave rise to the 19 T cell receptor beta chains below, sequenced in a study of control samples from healthy donors and cancer patients. TCRdb's copy holds only in-frame clones and misses some; the assay was immunoSEQ multiplex PCR. The table lists tens of thousands of clones, about 90% of them singletons. Sequences were obtained from blood. These receptors all come from a man aged 45-65 years in good health.

J is TRBJ2-2 and V is TRBV11-2; no clear D gene. V gave up 1 base and J gave up 1 base, with 10 bases separating them. The CDR3 consists of 16 residues. CDR1 is SGHAT, CDR2 FQNNGV, per germline. CDR3 protein: CASSLGFFLNTGELFF. The CDR3 coding sequence is TGTGCCAGCAGCTTAGGCTTCTTCCTGAACACCGGGGAGCTGTTTTTT.

This chain links TRBV24-1 with TRBJ2-1, with a weak D call TRBD2 (5 bases). There are 15 residues in the CDR3. The V end was cut by 5 bases, the J end by 1 base, with 11 bases between. The germline gives CDR1 KGHDR, CDR2 SFDVKD. CDR3 loop: CATSGAGSSYNEQFF. CDR3 coding DNA: TGTGCCACCAGTGGGGCGGGTTCTTCCTACAATGAGCAGTTCTTC.

The chain couples TRBV9 to TRBJ2-3; TRBD2 is a possible D gene (7 bases). The V and J ends lost 2 bases and 5 bases respectively, with 18 bases between them. Germline V gene sequence: CDR1 SGDLS, CDR2 YYNGEE. The CDR3 covers 16 residues. CDR3 sequence reads: CASSVLGGELVDTQYF. The CDR3 DNA follows: TGTGCCAGCAGCGTGTTAGGGGGGGAGCTGGTAGATACGCAGTATTTT.

The rearrangement links TRBV30 to TRBJ1-2; 7 bases agree with TRBD1. CDR3 length equals 14 residues. Trimming cost V 2 bases and J 3 bases; bases outside gene matches: 6. In germline, CDR1 is GTSNPN, CDR2 SVGIG (reference sequence). For the CDR3, the DNA is TGTGCCTGGAGTTCGACAGGGATTTACTATGGCTACACCTTC. Translated, it gives CAWSSTGIYYGYTF.

The CDR3 bases are TGCGCCAGCTCCCGCAGAGCAGATACGCAGTATTTT. Translation gives CASSRRADTQYF. The gene calls are TRBV5-1 and TRBJ2-3; D gene unclear. Germline V gene sequence: CDR1 SGHRS, CDR2 YFSETQ. Deletions cut 7 bases from V and 4 bases from J, with 10 bases between. The CDR3 covers 12 residues.

This clone showed up just once. The gene calls are TRBV5-1 and TRBJ1-2, with 10 bases that match TRBD1. Germline V CDR1 and CDR2: SGHRS, YFSETQ. The J segment lost 4 bases and the V segment lost 4 bases, leaving 4 bases of the junction unmatched. The CDR3 is 14 residues long. The CDR3 spells CASSNRTGGYGYTF. The CDR3, as DNA: TGCGCCAGCAGCAATCGGACAGGGGGCTATGGCTACACCTTC.

The chain combines TRBV19 with TRBJ1-4; weak D call: TRBD1 (5 bases). This CDR3 is 15 amino acids long. The V end was cut by 3 bases, the J end by 5 bases, with 13 bases between. CDR1 is LNHDA and CDR2 is SQIVND in the germline V gene (reference sequence). CDR3 DNA: TGTGCCAGTAGTATTTCTAAAGGACAAAATGAAAAACTGTTTTTT. It specifies CASSISKGQNEKLFF.

The chain carries TRBV18 and TRBJ2-1; TRBD2 might be the D (5 bases). The germline CDR1 and CDR2 sequences are KGHSH and LQKENI. There are 14 residues in the CDR3. The V gene lost 0 bases and the J gene lost 7 bases, with 10 bases spanning the gap. The CDR3 reads CASSPPETGNEQFF. The DNA of the CDR3 is TGTGCCAGCTCACCACCTGAGACGGGGAATGAGCAGTTCTTC.

Here the CDR3 reads CASSLVRAESTEAFF. The DNA of the CDR3 is TGCGCCAGCAGCTTGGTGCGGGCAGAATCCACTGAAGCTTTCTTT. V and J are TRBV5-1 and TRBJ1-1; D gene ambiguous. In germline, CDR1 is SGHRS, CDR2 YFSETQ. The CDR3 totals 15 residues. V shed 0 bases and J shed 4 bases, with 13 bases lying between them.

The chain couples TRBV5-1 to TRBJ1-1; D is unresolved. Trimming stripped 4 bases from V and 1 base from J, with 17 bases between. This CDR3 region has 16 residues. CDR1 is SGHRS, CDR2 YFSETQ, per germline. CDR3 coding DNA: TGCGCCAGCAGCCTGGGCATGGCGTCTTGGAACACTGAAGCTTTCTTT. Its translation: CASSLGMASWNTEAFF.

The J gene is TRBJ1-2, the V gene TRBV28; no reliable D call. Trimming took 2 bases from V and 1 from J, leaving 11 bases between them. The CDR3 spans 15 residues. In germline, CDR1 is MDHEN, CDR2 SYDVKM. As DNA, the CDR3 is TGTGCCAGCAGTTTAATCGTACTGAATAACTATGGCTACACCTTC. Its translation: CASSLIVLNNYGYTF.

V and J are TRBV11-2 and TRBJ1-6; 7 bases align to TRBD1. The CDR3 has 18 amino acids. CDR1 SGHAT and CDR2 FQNNGV come from the germline V gene. V lost 0 bases and J lost 0; bases outside the gene matches: 5. CDR3 nucleotides: TGTGCCAGCAGCTTAGAGAACAGGGGAAGCTCCTATAATTCACCCCTCCACTTT. This translates into CASSLENRGSSYNSPLHF.

The V and J genes are TRBV11-2 and TRBJ2-7; 9 positions agree with TRBD2. The CDR3 contains 14 residues. The junction had 6 bases not matched to a gene; V was cut back by 5 bases and J by 4 bases. The germline V gene encodes CDR1 SGHAT and CDR2 FQNNGV. The CDR3 DNA sequence: TGTGCCAGCAGCCCGACTAGCGGCAGGTACGAGCAGTACTTC. Its translation is CASSPTSGRYEQYF.

The rearrangement uses TRBV2 and TRBJ1-4, with D possibly matching TRBD1 (5 bases). V dropped 1 base and J dropped 8 bases, with 14 bases sitting between them. CDR1 and CDR2 (germline): SNHLY, FYNNEI. The CDR3 sequence is 15 residues long. The CDR3 spells CASSEDGSGLEKLFF. The CDR3 region has the DNA TGTGCCAGCAGTGAAGACGGGTCAGGGCTGGAAAAACTGTTTTTT.

V usage is TRBV9 and J usage is TRBJ1-6; 7 bases match TRBD1. The CDR3 is 16 residues long. CDR1 is SGDLS, CDR2 YYNGEE, per germline. V gave up 2 bases and J gave up 6 bases; unmatched junction bases: 8. The CDR3 DNA sequence: TGTGCCAGCAGCGTTTCGGGACAGAGGGTTAATTCACCCCTCCACTTT. It encodes CASSVSGQRVNSPLHF.

The rearrangement uses TRBV6-6 and TRBJ1-2; D uncertain. The CDR3 runs to 12 residues. CDR1 is MNHNY, CDR2 SVGAGI, per germline (reference sequence). V gave up 8 bases and J gave up 8 bases, with 15 bases separating them. This chain's CDR3 is CASLVTKEGYTF. The DNA of the CDR3 is TGTGCCAGCCTTGTTACTAAGGAGGGCTACACCTTC.

The V and J genes are TRBV10-2 and TRBJ1-5; 8 bases align to TRBD1. Germline assignment: CDR1 WSHSY and CDR2 SAAADI. This CDR3 comprises 15 residues. The junction had 8 bases not matched to a gene; V was cut back by 6 bases and J by 4 bases. CDR3 nucleotide sequence: TGCGCCAGCAGGACAGGACAGGGTCGAAATCAGCCCCAGCATTTT. Translation: CASRTGQGRNQPQHF.

This chain uses TRBV19 with TRBJ1-3, with TRBD1 identical over 10 bases. Looked up from germline, CDR1 is LNHDA and CDR2 is SQIVND (reference sequence). The CDR3 covers 15 residues. V trimming: 3 bases; J trimming: 2 bases; junction bases outside the gene matches: 1. CDR3 amino acids: CASSIGTGAGNTIYF. The CDR3 bases are TGTGCCAGTAGTATTGGGACAGGGGCTGGAAACACCATATATTTT.

The genes are TRBV5-6 and TRBJ1-1; TRBD1 matches at 7 bases. The CDR3 has 13 residues. CDR1 SGHDT and CDR2 YYEEEE come from the germline V gene. The V and J ends lost 4 bases and 4 bases, in that order; junction bases with no gene match: 4. The CDR3 spells CASSLDRATEAFF. In nucleotides, the CDR3 is TGTGCCAGCAGCCTCGACAGGGCCACTGAAGCTTTCTTT.